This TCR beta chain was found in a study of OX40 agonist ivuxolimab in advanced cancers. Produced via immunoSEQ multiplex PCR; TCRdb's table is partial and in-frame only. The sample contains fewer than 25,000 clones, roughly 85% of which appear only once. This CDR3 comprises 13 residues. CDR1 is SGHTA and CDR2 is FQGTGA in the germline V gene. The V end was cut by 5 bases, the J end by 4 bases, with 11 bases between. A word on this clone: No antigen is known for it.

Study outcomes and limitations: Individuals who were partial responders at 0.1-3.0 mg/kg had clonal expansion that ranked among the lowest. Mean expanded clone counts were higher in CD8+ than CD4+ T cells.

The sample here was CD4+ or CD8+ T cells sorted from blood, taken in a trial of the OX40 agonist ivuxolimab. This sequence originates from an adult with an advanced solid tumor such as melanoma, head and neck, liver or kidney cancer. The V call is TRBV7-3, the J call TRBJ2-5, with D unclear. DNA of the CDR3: TGTGCCAGCAGCCCAAGCCCCCGAGAGACCCAGTACTTC. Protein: CASSPSPRETQYF.